The 19 T cell receptor beta chains below come from one sample, sequenced in a study of spatial heterogeneity in lung cancer. Time point of the sample: blood at routine non-recurrence follow-up after resection. In TCRdb, the 5' RACE reads were re-called with MiXCR into one record per CDR3 protein. The data hold 85,000 to 100,000 distinct CDR3 sequences, with 19% observed a single time. Here the sequenced sample was PBMCs, taken at follow-up. All receptors come from a male donor with early-stage non-small cell lung cancer.

The chain joins TRBV7-2 to TRBJ2-4, with 11 bases aligning to TRBD1. Germline CDR1 and CDR2: SGHTA and FQGNSA. The CDR3 has 16 residues. J gave up 1 base and V 9 bases, and 8 bases lay outside the gene matches. The CDR3 DNA reads TGTGCCAGTGGGGACAGGGGGTCAACCGCCAAAAACATTCAGTACTTC. Translation: CASGDRGSTAKNIQYF.

The V and J genes are TRBV24-1 and TRBJ2-2; TRBD1 aligns across 9 bases. Germline values: CDR1 KGHDR, CDR2 SFDVKD. CDR3 length: 14 residues. V shed 5 bases, J shed 5 bases, and the junction held 2 bases outside the gene matches. Here the CDR3 DNA reads TGTGCCACCAGTGTGACAGGGGGGACCGGGGAGCTGTTTTTT. This codes for CATSVTGGTGELFF.

The table lists this clonotype with a few counts. V and J are TRBV2 and TRBJ2-5; perhaps TRBD2 as D (6 bases). Between the trimmed V and J ends, which lost 5 bases and 5 bases, there was a span of 21 bases. The germline V gene encodes CDR1 SNHLY and CDR2 FYNNEI. The CDR3 consists of 16 residues. The CDR3 loop reads CASSREKAPGGETQYF. The CDR3 DNA is TGTGCCAGCAGTCGCGAGAAGGCTCCAGGAGGGGAGACCCAGTACTTC.

The sample holds a few counts of this clonotype. The genes are TRBV11-2 and TRBJ1-6; TRBD1 aligns across 10 bases. Germline assignment: CDR1 SGHAT and CDR2 FQNNGV. Trimming removed 3 bases from V and 10 bases from J; junction bases left unmatched: 3. The CDR3 length is 14 residues. Here the CDR3 reads CASSLTGGGSPLHF. Written as DNA, the CDR3 is TGTGCCAGCAGCTTGACAGGGGGCGGATCACCCCTCCACTTT. Variable domain in full (rest from reference TRBV11-2 and TRBJ1-6): EAGVAQSPRYKIIEKRQSVAFWCNPISGHATLYWYQQILGQGPKLLIQFQNNGVVDDSQLPKDRFSAERLKGVDSTLKIQPAKLEDSAVYLCASSLTGGGSPLHFGNGTRLTVT.

This sequence joins TRBV2 and TRBJ2-3; 11 positions agree with TRBD2. Looked up from germline, CDR1 is SNHLY and CDR2 is FYNNEI. V trimming: 8 bases; J trimming: 3 bases; junction bases outside the gene matches: 10. The CDR3 contains 16 residues. CDR3 protein: CASLRLAGGGTDTQYF. CDR3 sequence (DNA): TGTGCCAGCCTTCGGCTAGCGGGAGGAGGGACAGATACGCAGTATTTT. Filled out from reference TRBV2 and TRBJ2-3, the complete variable domain reads EPEVTQTPSHQVTQMGQEVILRCVPISNHLYFYWYRQILGQKVEFLVSFYNNEISEKSEIFDDQFSVERPDGSNFTLKIRSTKLEDSAMYFCASLRLAGGGTDTQYFGPGTRLTVL.

This clonotype was seen a few times. The chain recombines TRBV6-5 with TRBJ2-3; D perhaps matches TRBD1 (6 bases). Germline V gene lookup returns CDR1 MNHEY and CDR2 SVGAGI. Deletions cut 6 bases from V and 7 bases from J, with 17 bases between. The CDR3 runs to 14 residues. CDR3 region: CASRGAGPPNTQYF. In DNA form, the CDR3 reads TGTGCCAGCAGGGGGGCAGGACCACCCAATACGCAGTATTTT.

This clonotype was found a few times. The chain couples TRBV6-6 to TRBJ2-7; TRBD2 matches 10 bases. Germline CDR1 and CDR2: MNHNY and SVGAGI (reference sequence). Trimming at V came to 4 bases and at J to 0 bases, leaving 3 bases not matched to a gene. The CDR3 consists of 15 residues. The CDR3, as DNA: TGTGCCAGCAGTTCCTCTAGCGGGAGCTCCTACGAGCAGTACTTC. This codes for CASSSSSGSSYEQYF.

At least ten counts were recorded for this clonotype. The genes are TRBV19 and TRBJ2-2, with D hard to call. Trimming took 6 bases from V and 6 from J, leaving 11 bases between them. This CDR3 is 13 amino acids long. Germline CDR1 LNHDA, CDR2 SQIVND (reference sequence). The CDR3 region is CASRASKAGELFF. CDR3 in DNA: TGTGCCAGTAGGGCCAGCAAGGCCGGGGAGCTGTTTTTT.

This chain links TRBV10-2 with TRBJ2-7; no clear D. Germline V lookup: CDR1 WSHSY, CDR2 SAAADI. The CDR3 runs to 12 residues. The V end was cut by 3 bases, the J end by 3 bases, with 6 bases between. Written as DNA, the CDR3 is TGCGCCAGCAGTGAACGGATCTACGAGCAGTACTTC. Translating it yields CASSERIYEQYF.

This clonotype was counted only a few times. The V and J genes are TRBV27 and TRBJ1-1; tentative D call: TRBD1 (6 bases). Per germline, CDR1 MNHEY and CDR2 SMNVEV (reference sequence). This CDR3 is 13 amino acids long. V was trimmed by 6 bases and J by 6 bases, leaving 14 bases between them. This CDR3 reads CASRKNRASEAFF. CDR3 DNA sequence: TGTGCCAGCAGGAAAAACAGGGCGTCTGAAGCTTTCTTT.

This clonotype occurred a few times. V gene TRBV6-4 combines with J gene TRBJ2-4; no clear D gene. The CDR3 extends over 14 amino acids. From germline, CDR1 is MRHNA and CDR2 SNTAGT. The germline V and J ends were trimmed by 6 bases and 4 bases, with 13 bases remaining between them. The CDR3 is CASSIVNLKNIQYF. CDR3 sequence (DNA): TGTGCCAGCAGCATCGTGAACCTTAAAAACATTCAGTACTTC.

This clonotype was seen a few times. This chain joins TRBV6-2 or TRBV6-3 and TRBJ2-7; 11 bases line up with TRBD1. This CDR3 region has 14 residues. The junction had 2 bases not matched to a gene; V was cut back by 7 bases and J by 0 bases. The germline V gene has CDR1 MNHEY and CDR2 SVGEGT. CDR3 in amino acids: CASTGTGGSYEQYV. Written as DNA, the CDR3 is TGTGCCAGCACCGGGACAGGGGGCTCCTACGAGCAGTACGTC.

The rearrangement links TRBV6-6 to TRBJ1-2, with unresolved D. This CDR3 is 13 amino acids long. V was cut by 4 bases and J by 4 bases, with 10 bases left in between. Germline CDR1 reads MNHNY; CDR2 reads SVGAGI (reference sequence). CDR3: CASSSGRSYGYTF. DNA for the CDR3: TGTGCCAGCAGTTCGGGTCGAAGCTATGGCTACACCTTC.

The V gene is TRBV29-1, the J gene TRBJ2-1, with D perhaps matching TRBD1 (5 bases). The CDR3 is 13 amino acids. The V end was cut by 8 bases, the J end by 0 bases, with 11 bases between. Germline V gives CDR1 SQVTM, CDR2 ANQGSEA. DNA for the CDR3: TGCAGCCCGGACAAGAGCTCCTACAATGAGCAGTTCTTC. Its translation: CSPDKSSYNEQFF.

This chain uses TRBV7-9 with TRBJ2-3; tentatively, D is TRBD1 (5 bases). Trimming removed 1 base from V and 5 bases from J, with 10 bases in between. From germline, CDR1 is SEHNR and CDR2 FQNEAQ (reference sequence). The CDR3 is made up of 14 amino acids. Here the CDR3 DNA reads TGTGCCAGCAGCTTAGAAGGGGTTCAAGATACGCAGTATTTT. Amino acid sequence: CASSLEGVQDTQYF.

This clonotype has at least ten counts. This chain links TRBV20-1 with TRBJ1-1; D is perhaps TRBD1 (6 bases). The CDR3 consists of 17 residues. Germline CDR1 reads DFQATT; CDR2 reads SNEGSKA (reference sequence). Trimming took off 3 bases at V and 4 bases at J, with 24 bases between the two ends. CDR3 bases: TGCAGTGCTAGCGGGGGCGGAGGGAGGTTTGTGAGCACTGAAGCTTTCTTT. Encoded protein: CSASGGGGRFVSTEAFF.

This clonotype was detected ten times or more. The V call is TRBV12-3 or TRBV12-4, the J call TRBJ1-6, with D unresolved. The V end lost 0 bases, the J end lost 3 bases, and 0 bases lay between the germline ends. CDR3 length: 13 residues. In DNA, the CDR3 is TGTGCCAGCAGTTTAGCCTATAATTCACCCCTCCACTTT. The encoded protein is CASSLAYNSPLHF.

The sample holds a few counts of this clonotype. The CDR3 sequence is CASSLQRAVGNQPQHF. The CDR3 DNA follows: TGTGCCAGTAGTTTACAACGGGCCGTGGGCAATCAGCCCCAGCATTTT. The chain has TRBV19 and TRBJ1-5; D is ambiguous. The CDR3 covers 16 residues. Germline loops: CDR1 LNHDA, CDR2 SQIVND (reference sequence). V shed 5 bases and J shed 2 bases, with 16 bases lying between them.

This clonotype has at least ten counts. The chain's CDR3 is CSTKSGVTEAFF. CDR3 DNA sequence: TGCAGCACCAAGTCAGGTGTCACTGAAGCTTTCTTT. The V gene is TRBV29-1, the J gene TRBJ1-1; no definite D call. The CDR3 is 12 amino acids. V was shortened by 8 bases and J by 4 bases, with 14 bases between the two germline ends. Per germline, CDR1 SQVTM and CDR2 ANQGSEA.